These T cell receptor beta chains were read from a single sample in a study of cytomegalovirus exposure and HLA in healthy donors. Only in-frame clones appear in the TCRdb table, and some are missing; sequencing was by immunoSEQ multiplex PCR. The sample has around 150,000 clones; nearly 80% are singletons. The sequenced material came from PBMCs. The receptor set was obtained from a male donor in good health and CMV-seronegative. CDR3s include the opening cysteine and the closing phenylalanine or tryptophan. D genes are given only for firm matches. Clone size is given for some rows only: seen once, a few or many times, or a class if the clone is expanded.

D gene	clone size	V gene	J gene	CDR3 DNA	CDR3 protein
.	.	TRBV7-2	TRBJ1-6	TGTGCCAGCAGCTTTAATGGGGGCGCATATTCACCCCTCCACTTT	CASSFNGGAYSPLHF
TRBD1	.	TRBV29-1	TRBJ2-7	TGCAGCGGGGGACAGGGAGATGAGCAGTACTTC	CSGGQGDEQYF
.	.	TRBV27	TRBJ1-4	TGTGCCAGCAGTTTTCAGGGAACTAATGAAAAACTGTTTTTT	CASSFQGTNEKLFF
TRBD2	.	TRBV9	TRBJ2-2	TGTGCCAGCAGCCGGATTAGCGGGGGGAGTTCCGGGGAGCTGTTTTTT	CASSRISGGSSGELFF
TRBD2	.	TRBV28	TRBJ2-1	TGTGCCAGCAGCCCCGGGGAGCGGGGGTACAATGAGCAGTTCTTC	CASSPGERGYNEQFF
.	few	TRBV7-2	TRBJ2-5	TGTGCCAGCAGCTTAGCGCGCGGGGTGGGCGAGACCCAGTACTTC	CASSLARGVGETQYF
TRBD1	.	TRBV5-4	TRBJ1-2	TGTGCCAGCAGCTACCAGGGGGCGCGAGACTATGGCTACACCTTC	CASSYQGARDYGYTF
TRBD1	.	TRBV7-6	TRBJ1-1	TGTGCCAGCAGCAGCATTACAGGGGACCCGAGAGCTTTCTTT	CASSSITGDPRAFF
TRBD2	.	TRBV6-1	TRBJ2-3	TGTGCCAGCGACAACGGGGGGACAGATACGCAGTATTTT	CASDNGGTDTQYF
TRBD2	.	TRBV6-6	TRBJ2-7	TGTGCCAGCAGTTACTCGTACGGGGGGGCATCCTACGAGCAGTACTTC	CASSYSYGGASYEQYF
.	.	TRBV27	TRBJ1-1	TGTGCCAGCAGCGATGGACTCCACACTGAAGCTTTCTTT	CASSDGLHTEAFF
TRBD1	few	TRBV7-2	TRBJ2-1	TGTGCCAGCAGCCGGGACAGCTACAATGAGCAGTTCTTC	CASSRDSYNEQFF
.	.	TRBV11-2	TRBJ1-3	TGTGCCAGCAGCGGATTACAGGGCTCCGGAAACACCATATATTTT	CASSGLQGSGNTIYF
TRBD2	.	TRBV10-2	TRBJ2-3	TGCGCCAGCAGGGACCAGCGGGGGAGCACAGATACGCAGTATTTT	CASRDQRGSTDTQYF
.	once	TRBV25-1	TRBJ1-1	TGTGCCAGCATTCAAGGGAGCACTGAAGCTTTCTTT	CASIQGSTEAFF
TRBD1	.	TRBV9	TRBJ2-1	TGTGCCAGCAGCGTAGGCGCGGACAGGGAGCAGTTCTTC	CASSVGADREQFF
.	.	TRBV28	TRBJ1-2	TGTGCCAGCAGTTCCCCTTCCGCTAACTATGGCTACACCTTC	CASSSPSANYGYTF
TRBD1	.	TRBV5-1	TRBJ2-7	TGCGCCAGCAGCTTCACCGGACAGGGCCCCTACGAGCAGTACTTC	CASSFTGQGPYEQYF